These 23 T cell receptor beta chains originate from one sample sequenced in a study of blood T cell repertoires in COVID-19. Clones were read by immunoSEQ multiplex PCR, and TCRdb kept only the in-frame ones, dropping some. Altogether more than 150,000 clones are present, over 75% being singletons, with the ten largest covering around an eighth. Material for sequencing was peripheral blood. The receptors shown here come from a man aged 45 to 65 who had recovered from COVID-19.

The rearrangement joins TRBV6-5 to TRBJ2-7, with D possibly TRBD2 on 7 matching bases. V was pared by 6 bases and J by 10 bases, with 22 bases between. This CDR3 is built from 14 residues. The germline V gene encodes CDR1 MNHEY and CDR2 SVGAGI. CDR3 coding DNA: TGTGCCAGCAGCACCAAGGGGGGGCTAGCGGAACAGTACTTC. This encodes CASSTKGGLAEQYF.

The chain links TRBV27 to TRBJ2-7, with D possibly matching TRBD1 (5 bases). Germline V gene sequence: CDR1 MNHEY, CDR2 SMNVEV (reference sequence). The CDR3 extends over 14 amino acids. The V end lost 8 bases, the J end lost 7 bases, and 21 bases lay between the germline ends. The CDR3 DNA reads TGTGCCAGCTCCCTCAGACAGACCATCGAGGAGCAGTACTTC. It codes for CASSLRQTIEEQYF.

The chain employs TRBV7-2 and TRBJ1-2; 8 bases align to TRBD1. The CDR3 spans 15 residues. V lost 5 bases to trimming and J lost 11 bases; unmatched junction nucleotides: 16. CDR1 and CDR2 from the germline V gene are SGHTA and FQGNSA. The chain's CDR3 is CASSITGTGIELYTF. For the CDR3, the DNA is TGTGCCAGCAGCATCACCGGGACAGGAATAGAACTATACACCTTC.

The CDR3 sequence is CATSLSPFEGYTF. The CDR3 DNA reads as TGTGCCACCAGTCTAAGCCCTTTTGAAGGCTACACCTTC. V and J are TRBV24-1 and TRBJ1-2, with D unclear. Germline V gene data show CDR1 as KGHDR and CDR2 as SFDVKD. Trimming cost V 6 bases and J 8 bases, with 15 bases left between them. The CDR3 length is 13 residues.

The chain joins TRBV28 to TRBJ1-2, with TRBD1 matching 8 bases. In germline, CDR1 is MDHEN, CDR2 SYDVKM. This CDR3 is built from 16 residues. V dropped 7 bases and J dropped 8; count of bases not matched to a gene: 18. CDR3 DNA sequence: TGTGCCAGCAAGGTAGCCGGGGGGACAGGTTCAAGAGGCTACACCTTC. Encoded protein: CASKVAGGTGSRGYTF.

The rearrangement joins TRBV6-5 to TRBJ1-1; a possible D gene is TRBD1 (5 bases). Germline CDR1 and CDR2: MNHEY and SVGAGI. The CDR3 consists of 15 residues. The V gene lost 0 bases and the J gene lost 4 bases, with 12 bases spanning the gap. The CDR3 coding sequence is TGTGCCAGCAGTTACTCAGTCGATAGGGGCACTGAAGCTTTCTTT. Residues: CASSYSVDRGTEAFF.

V and J are TRBV5-4 and TRBJ2-7, with 14 bases lining up with TRBD2. Trimming took 4 bases from V and 2 from J; bases not matched to a gene: 5. CDR3 length: 16 amino acids. Germline V gene data show CDR1 as SGHNT and CDR2 as YYREEE (reference sequence). CDR3 amino acids: CASSTPGLAGAYEQYF. CDR3 DNA: TGTGCCAGCAGCACACCGGGACTAGCGGGAGCCTACGAGCAGTACTTC. Filled out from reference TRBV5-4 and TRBJ2-7, the complete variable domain reads ETGVTQSPTHLIKTRGQQVTLRCSSQSGHNTVSWYQQALGQGPQFIFQYYREEENGRGNFPPRFSGLQFPNYSSELNVNALELDDSALYLCASSTPGLAGAYEQYFGPGTRLTVT.

V is TRBV19 and J is TRBJ1-6; D possibly corresponds to TRBD1 (6 bases). This CDR3 has 13 amino acids. With 7 bases removed from V and 7 bases from J, the gap between germline ends came to 11 bases. The V gene's germline CDR1 is LNHDA and CDR2 SQIVND (reference sequence). The CDR3 DNA reads as TGTGCCAGTACCGGACAGACAAATTCACCCCTCCACTTT. This codes for CASTGQTNSPLHF. Full variable domain (rest looked up from reference TRBV19 and TRBJ1-6): DGGITQSPKYLFRKEGQNVTLSCEQNLNHDAMYWYRQDPGQGLRLIYYSQIVNDFQKGDIAEGYSVSREKKESFPLTVTSAQKNPTAFYLCASTGQTNSPLHFGNGTRLTVT.

The chain carries TRBV10-3 and TRBJ2-2; TRBD2 matches 13 bases. The germline gives CDR1 ENHRY, CDR2 SYGVKD. The CDR3 extends over 17 amino acids. The V segment lost 10 bases and the J segment 1 base; nucleotides outside the gene matches: 9. The DNA of the CDR3 is TGTGCCACCGAGCGGACTAGCGGGAGCCAGAACACCGGGGAGCTGTTTTTT. This encodes CATERTSGSQNTGELFF.

The rearrangement uses TRBV7-3 and TRBJ2-7, with 8 bases fitting TRBD1. Germline V CDR1 and CDR2: SGHTA, FQGTGA. This CDR3 spans 13 amino acids. The J segment lost 5 bases and the V segment lost 2 bases, leaving 2 bases of the junction unmatched. As DNA, the CDR3 is TGTGCCAGCAGCTTAGACAGGGGCGACGAGCAGTACTTC. Residues: CASSLDRGDEQYF.

The chain combines TRBV24-1 with TRBJ2-3, with TRBD1 matching over 8 bases. The CDR3 has 15 residues. With V trimmed by 2 bases and J by 3 bases, 3 bases remained unmatched. Germline V gene lookup returns CDR1 KGHDR and CDR2 SFDVKD. CDR3 nucleotides: TGTGCCACCAGTGATTCCGGACAGGGAACAGATACGCAGTATTTT. Its protein product is CATSDSGQGTDTQYF.

This clone has only one observation. V usage is TRBV7-2 and J usage is TRBJ1-4; D is perhaps TRBD1 (5 bases). With 4 bases removed from V and 13 bases from J, the gap between germline ends came to 16 bases. CDR3 length: 13 amino acids. From germline, CDR1 is SGHTA and CDR2 FQGNSA. In nucleotides, the CDR3 is TGTGCCAGCAGCTGGACCGTGGGGCAGGGACTGTTTTTT. Amino acid sequence: CASSWTVGQGLFF.

This clone has only a few counts. The rearrangement joins TRBV10-3 to TRBJ2-1, with 12 bases identical to TRBD2. Germline V gives CDR1 ENHRY, CDR2 SYGVKD. The V segment lost 7 bases and the J segment 2 bases; nucleotides outside the gene matches: 6. The CDR3 is made up of 16 amino acids. CDR3 DNA: TGTGCCATCAAGGGAGGACTAGCGGGGACCTACAATGAGCAGTTCTTC. It is translated as CAIKGGLAGTYNEQFF.

The chain recombines TRBV13 with TRBJ2-2; 10 bases match TRBD2. The CDR3 extends over 16 amino acids. Germline-derived CDR1 and CDR2 are PRHDT and FYEKMQ (reference sequence). Losses at the gene ends were 5 bases for V and 3 bases for J; bases not matched to a gene: 6. In nucleotides, the CDR3 is TGTGCCAGCAGCCCCCTAGCGGGGGTCTACACCGGGGAGCTGTTTTTT. Its protein product is CASSPLAGVYTGELFF.

The chain is built from TRBV7-3 and TRBJ2-7, with TRBD1 as a possible D gene (6 bases). CDR1 and CDR2 from the germline V gene are SGHTA and FQGTGA. V lost 4 bases, J lost 2 bases, and 12 bases lay in between. The CDR3 runs 14 residues. The CDR3 spells CASSYPGQAYEQYF. The CDR3 DNA is TGTGCCAGCAGCTATCCGGGACAAGCCTACGAGCAGTACTTC.

The chain has TRBV13 and TRBJ2-1, with D unresolved. This CDR3 has 13 residues. Germline values: CDR1 PRHDT, CDR2 FYEKMQ (reference sequence). Trimming took 5 bases from V and 9 from J, leaving 14 bases between them. The DNA of the CDR3 is TGTGCCAGCAGCCCGGCTGCGGCCACTGAGCAGTTCTTC. It encodes CASSPAAATEQFF.

The chain has TRBV7-2 and TRBJ2-1; 9 nucleotides line up with TRBD1. This CDR3 is 17 amino acids long. V was clipped by 1 base and J by 8 bases; unmatched bases: 12. Germline V gene data show CDR1 as SGHTA and CDR2 as FQGNSA. The chain's CDR3 is CASSLDRGLGIIYEQFF. In nucleotides, the CDR3 is TGTGCCAGCAGCTTAGACAGGGGGCTTGGTATTATCTATGAGCAGTTCTTC.

The genes are TRBV7-2 and TRBJ2-5; tentatively, D is TRBD1 (6 bases). The CDR3 consists of 14 residues. Germline V gives CDR1 SGHTA, CDR2 FQGNSA. Trimming shortened V by 5 bases and J by 0 bases, and 10 bases separated the two germline ends. In DNA, the CDR3 is TGTGCCAGCAGCCTCGACAGGTACCAAGAGACCCAGTACTTC. Translated, it gives CASSLDRYQETQYF.

The J gene is TRBJ2-1, the V gene TRBV27; 12 bases are shared with TRBD2. The CDR3 contains 16 residues. The J segment lost 0 bases and the V segment lost 6 bases, leaving 3 bases of the junction unmatched. Looked up from germline, CDR1 is MNHEY and CDR2 is SMNVEV (reference sequence). The CDR3 sequence is CASRETSGSSYNEQFF. CDR3 DNA: TGTGCCAGCAGAGAGACTAGCGGGAGCTCCTACAATGAGCAGTTCTTC.

The rearrangement uses TRBV4-2 and TRBJ2-3; 10 bases are shared with TRBD2. V trimming: 5 bases; J trimming: 5 bases; junction bases outside the gene matches: 10. CDR1 is LGHNA, CDR2 YNFKEQ, per germline. The CDR3 spans 16 residues. In nucleotides, the CDR3 is TGTGCCAGCAGCTTAAGGGCTAGCGGGAGTATAGATACGCAGTATTTT. Protein: CASSLRASGSIDTQYF.

V and J are TRBV7-9 and TRBJ2-7, with D possibly being TRBD2 (5 bases). The V end lost 5 bases, the J end lost 10 bases, and 12 bases lay between the germline ends. In germline, CDR1 is SEHNR, CDR2 FQNEAQ (reference sequence). The CDR3 has 11 amino acids. The CDR3, as DNA: TGTGCCAGCAGCAGTGGGAGTATTCAGTACTTC. Its protein is CASSSGSIQYF.

The gene calls are TRBV7-2 and TRBJ2-7, with D hard to call. The CDR3 has 15 amino acids. V lost 3 bases to trimming and J lost 3 bases, with 15 bases between them. From germline, CDR1 is SGHTA and CDR2 FQGNSA. CDR3 bases: TGTGCCAGCAGCTTTAATGTTGACTCCGGCTACGAGCAGTACTTC. Its translation is CASSFNVDSGYEQYF.

The chain couples TRBV3-1 (or the pseudogene TRBV3-2) to TRBJ2-2; the match to TRBD2 covers 7 bases. J lost 5 bases, V lost 3 bases, and 3 bases had no gene match. The CDR3 loop spans 14 amino acids. Per the germline V gene, CDR1 is LGHDT and CDR2 is YNNKEL (reference sequence). The CDR3 here is CASSQAGDTGELFF. The CDR3 DNA reads as TGTGCCAGCAGCCAGGCGGGAGATACCGGGGAGCTGTTTTTT.